Sequencing of this T cell receptor beta chain was carried out in a study of T cell clonality in common variable immunodeficiency. The study, taken as a whole, reports: CVID subjects had higher TCRbeta clonality than healthy controls, most marked in about a third. In common variable immunodeficiency, TCR beta chains reportedly carried fewer deletions and N-nucleotide insertions.

This clone was seen more than once but under ten times. The antigen is not known. The observed sequence ends 3 residues before the CDR3 terminus, with the missing tail filled in from the germline J gene. Heparinized whole blood, roughly 4.5 to 9 ml, came from each donor. Germline V gene sequence: CDR1 SGHTA, CDR2 FQGNSA. This CDR3 region has 15 residues. The assay was immunoSEQ multiplex PCR, and TCRdb's table has in-frame clones only and misses some. The sample has around 47,000 clones, none seen only once. The chain carries TRBV7-2 and TRBJ1-4; 7 bases line up with TRBD1. This TCR came from a person between 18 and 75 years old in good health. The specimen was peripheral blood mononuclear cells. The sequenced part of the CDR3 DNA is TGTGCCAGCAGGGCCGGGACAGAGAGGAGTTCACCA. Translating gives CASRAGTERSSP. The complete CDR3 reads CASRAGTERSSPLFF.